Each of the 24 T cell receptor beta chains below was sequenced from the same sample in a study of Ad26.COV2.S vaccination and SARS-CoV-2 variants. Noted treatment: 19 received Ad26.COV2.S at low or high dose, single or two shots; about five received placebo; per-sample allocation not given. Day 63 following the first vaccine or placebo injection was when the samples were taken. Repertoires were generated with immunoSEQ multiplex PCR, while TCRdb's copy carries only in-frame clones and drops some. The sample records about half a million clones, about nine tenths being singletons. The material was peripheral blood, obtained in a trial of Ad26.COV2.S vaccine versus placebo. Receptors were obtained from a person between 18 and 65 years old who received the Ad26.COV2.S COVID-19 vaccine or a placebo.

This chain uses TRBV7-2 with TRBJ2-7; D is perhaps TRBD2 (6 bases). The germline CDR1 and CDR2 sequences are SGHTA and FQGNSA. The V end lost 1 base, the J end lost 6 bases, and 16 bases lay between the germline ends. This CDR3 is 15 amino acids long. The chain's CDR3 is CASSLDLGGLSEQYF. The CDR3 nucleotides are TGTGCCAGCAGCTTAGATTTGGGGGGATTGAGCGAGCAGTACTTC.

The chain uses TRBV2 and TRBJ1-1; no reliable D call. The V end lost 6 bases, the J end lost 0 bases, and 8 bases lay between the germline ends. The CDR3 extends over 13 amino acids. Germline V gene sequence: CDR1 SNHLY, CDR2 FYNNEI. The CDR3 bases are TGTGCCAGCAGGACAACCATGAACACTGAAGCTTTCTTT. Translated: CASRTTMNTEAFF.

The chain employs TRBV19 and TRBJ1-5; no definite D call. Trimming stripped 6 bases from V and 5 bases from J, with 17 bases between. From germline, CDR1 is LNHDA and CDR2 SQIVND (reference sequence). There are 15 residues in the CDR3. CDR3 DNA sequence: TGTGCCAGTAGAACAGTGGGAACTGTTTATCAGCCCCAGCATTTT. Residues: CASRTVGTVYQPQHF.

The chain recombines TRBV28 with TRBJ2-6, with D unclear. V lost 2 bases and J lost 4, with 15 bases in between. This CDR3 is built from 17 residues. Germline lookup yields CDR1 MDHEN and CDR2 SYDVKM. The CDR3 loop reads CASSLRHRASGANVLTF. The DNA for the CDR3 is TGTGCCAGCAGTTTACGGCACCGGGCTTCAGGGGCCAACGTCCTGACTTTC.

The rearrangement uses TRBV11-2 and TRBJ1-6; D uncertain. The CDR3 consists of 16 residues. Germline values: CDR1 SGHAT, CDR2 FQNNGV. Trimming removed 2 bases from V and 0 bases from J, with 8 bases in between. The CDR3 sequence: CASSLSPSSYNSPLHF. As DNA, the CDR3 is TGTGCCAGCAGCTTATCCCCCAGCTCCTATAATTCACCCCTCCACTTT.

The chain links TRBV5-1 to TRBJ2-1; TRBD2 matches at 11 bases. Germline V gene sequence: CDR1 SGHRS, CDR2 YFSETQ. The CDR3 has 17 amino acids. The trim removed 3 bases at V and 7 bases at J, leaving 12 bases unmatched. Here the CDR3 reads CASSSGSGRAKGNEQFF. CDR3 in DNA: TGCGCCAGCAGCTCCGGTAGCGGGAGGGCCAAGGGAAATGAGCAGTTCTTC.

CDR3 nucleotides: TGTGCCAGCAGTTACTCGAAAACGGGGATCATTAATTCACCCCTCCACTTT. Encoded protein: CASSYSKTGIINSPLHF. The chain is built from TRBV6-2 or TRBV6-3 and TRBJ1-6; D is unresolved. Trimming shortened V by 0 bases and J by 6 bases, and 15 bases separated the two germline ends. Germline lookup yields CDR1 MNHEY and CDR2 SVGEGT. CDR3 length: 17 amino acids.

The CDR3 here is CASSLAGGRSGYTF. The CDR3 nucleotides read TGCGCCAGCAGCTTGGCGGGGGGGCGCAGCGGCTACACCTTC. The chain joins TRBV5-1 to TRBJ1-2; weak D call: TRBD1 (6 bases). Trimming took off 0 bases at V and 8 bases at J, with 14 bases between the two ends. The length of the CDR3 is 14 residues. Germline V CDR1 and CDR2: SGHRS, YFSETQ.

Here the CDR3 DNA reads TGTGCCAGCAGTTACGGGCGGCGAAACACTGAAGCTTTCTTT. Its translation: CASSYGRRNTEAFF. The chain uses TRBV6-5 and TRBJ1-1; D is unresolved. CDR1 is MNHEY, CDR2 SVGAGI, per germline. CDR3 size: 14 residues. V was cut by 2 bases and J by 2 bases, with 9 bases left in between.

The V gene is TRBV27, the J gene TRBJ2-7, with 8 bases matching TRBD1. Germline loops: CDR1 MNHEY, CDR2 SMNVEV (reference sequence). There are 14 residues in the CDR3. J lost 2 bases, V lost 8 bases, and 8 bases had no gene match. The CDR3 DNA reads TGTGCCAGCCATCGACAGGGGCGCCCCTACGAGCAGTACTTC. It is translated as CASHRQGRPYEQYF.

V gene TRBV9 combines with J gene TRBJ1-6; no clear D gene. The CDR3 has 12 amino acids. The germline V gene has CDR1 SGDLS and CDR2 YYNGEE. The V and J ends lost 4 bases and 8 bases respectively, with 7 bases between them. The CDR3: CASSNQDSPLHF. The CDR3 region has the DNA TGTGCCAGCAGCAACCAAGATTCACCCCTCCACTTT.

The chain carries TRBV4-2 and TRBJ1-2; perhaps TRBD1 as D (6 bases). The CDR3 is 15 residues long. The germline gives CDR1 LGHNA, CDR2 YNFKEQ. V lost 0 bases to trimming and J lost 4 bases, with 12 bases between them. The CDR3 coding sequence is TGTGCCAGCAGCCAAGAAGAAGGAGGGGGCTATGGCTACACCTTC. Protein: CASSQEEGGGYGYTF.

In this sample, this clone turned up once. The chain employs TRBV5-1 and TRBJ2-7, with a weak D call TRBD2 (6 bases). The CDR3 totals 14 residues. V was trimmed by 0 bases and J by 3 bases, leaving 10 bases between them. CDR1 and CDR2 from the germline V gene are SGHRS and YFSETQ. CDR3 DNA sequence: TGCGCCAGCAGCTTGGAAAGCGGGCTCTACGAGCAGTACTTC. Translated: CASSLESGLYEQYF.

This clone was seen a few times. The chain recombines TRBV7-2 with TRBJ1-6, with D possibly matching TRBD1 (5 bases). Per germline, CDR1 SGHTA and CDR2 FQGNSA. V lost 3 bases and J 7 bases, leaving 19 bases between the germline ends. This CDR3 has 17 residues. Here the CDR3 DNA reads TGTGCCAGCAGCTTTTACTCCGGGACCCGTGGGAATTCACCCCTCCACTTT. This gives the protein CASSFYSGTRGNSPLHF.

This clone was recorded once. The CDR3 DNA reads TGTGCCAGCAGTATAATGACAGGGGGCTCCTACAATGAGCAGTTCTTC. This sequence encodes CASSIMTGGSYNEQFF. This chain links TRBV28 with TRBJ2-1, with 9 nucleotides matching TRBD1. The V segment lost 5 bases and the J segment 0 bases; nucleotides outside the gene matches: 5. This CDR3 comprises 16 residues. From germline, CDR1 is MDHEN and CDR2 SYDVKM.

This sequence joins TRBV4-1 and TRBJ1-1; 9 positions agree with TRBD1. CDR1 is MGHRA and CDR2 is YSYEKL in the germline V gene. Unmatched junction bases numbered 7, after V lost 7 bases and J lost 10 bases. This CDR3 has 12 amino acids. The CDR3 DNA reads as TGCGCCAGCACCCCTGACAGGGGGATAGCTTTCTTT. It yields the protein CASTPDRGIAFF.

The V gene is TRBV7-2, the J gene TRBJ2-7; D is uncertain. Germline V lookup: CDR1 SGHTA, CDR2 FQGNSA. The CDR3 extends over 15 amino acids. Trimming cost V 3 bases and J 1 base, with 13 bases left between them. The chain's CDR3 is CASSFGYSISYEQYF. Written as DNA, the CDR3 is TGTGCCAGCAGCTTTGGTTACTCCATTTCCTACGAGCAGTACTTC.

The genes are TRBV29-1 and TRBJ2-7; weak D call: TRBD1 (6 bases). The CDR3 loop spans 13 amino acids. The V and J ends lost 0 bases and 3 bases respectively, with 9 bases between them. Germline CDR1 is SQVTM and CDR2 is ANQGSEA. CDR3 sequence (DNA): TGCAGCGTTGAAGACAGGGGACACTACGAGCAGTACTTC. This codes for CSVEDRGHYEQYF.

This chain uses TRBV20-1 with TRBJ2-1; possibly TRBD1 or TRBD2 for D (5 bases each). Trimming removed 6 bases from V and 0 bases from J, with 18 bases in between. This CDR3 is built from 16 residues. The germline V gene encodes CDR1 DFQATT and CDR2 SNEGSKA (reference sequence). CDR3 DNA sequence: TGCAGTGCCAGTCCCGGGACCCATAGCTCCTACAATGAGCAGTTCTTC. Translating gives CSASPGTHSSYNEQFF.

The chain recombines TRBV11-3 with TRBJ2-5; 7 nucleotides line up with TRBD1. The CDR3 totals 15 residues. Germline CDR1 reads SGHNT; CDR2 reads YENEEA. The V segment lost 1 base and the J segment 4 bases; nucleotides outside the gene matches: 6. CDR3 in DNA: TGTGCCAGCAGCTTAGGAGACAGGGTTCGAGAGACCCAGTACTTC. Amino acids: CASSLGDRVRETQYF.

The chain is built from TRBV18 and TRBJ1-5; 7 bases fit TRBD1. This CDR3 contains 14 residues. Germline V gene sequence: CDR1 KGHSH, CDR2 LQKENI. V trimming: 6 bases; J trimming: 4 bases; junction bases outside the gene matches: 6. The CDR3 nucleotides read TGTGCCAGCTCCCGACAGGGTTGGAATCAGCCCCAGCATTTT. Translated: CASSRQGWNQPQHF.

The chain employs TRBV7-6 and TRBJ1-2; TRBD1 matches at 8 bases. The CDR3 is 16 amino acids. Germline CDR1 SGHVS, CDR2 FNYEAQ. The V gene end was trimmed by 1 base and the J gene end by 4 bases; junction bases not matched to a gene: 8. The CDR3 bases are TGTGCCAGCAGCTTAGATGGGACAGGAGTTACCTATGGCTACACCTTC. Residues: CASSLDGTGVTYGYTF.

The CDR3 DNA is TGTGCCAGCAGTACCATCCTCATAGCTAATGAAAAACTGTTTTTT. Its protein product is CASSTILIANEKLFF. The chain combines TRBV28 with TRBJ1-4; D is unresolved. The CDR3 consists of 15 residues. The V gene lost 5 bases and the J gene lost 3 bases, with 13 bases spanning the gap. Germline V lookup: CDR1 MDHEN, CDR2 SYDVKM.

This chain joins TRBV7-9 and TRBJ1-5; D ambiguous. V lost 2 bases to trimming and J lost 7 bases, with 6 bases between them. This CDR3 comprises 12 residues. Germline CDR1 is SEHNR and CDR2 is FQNEAQ (reference sequence). The CDR3 region has the DNA TGTGCCAGCAGCTTAAATCAGCAGCCCCAGCATTTT. It is translated as CASSLNQQPQHF.